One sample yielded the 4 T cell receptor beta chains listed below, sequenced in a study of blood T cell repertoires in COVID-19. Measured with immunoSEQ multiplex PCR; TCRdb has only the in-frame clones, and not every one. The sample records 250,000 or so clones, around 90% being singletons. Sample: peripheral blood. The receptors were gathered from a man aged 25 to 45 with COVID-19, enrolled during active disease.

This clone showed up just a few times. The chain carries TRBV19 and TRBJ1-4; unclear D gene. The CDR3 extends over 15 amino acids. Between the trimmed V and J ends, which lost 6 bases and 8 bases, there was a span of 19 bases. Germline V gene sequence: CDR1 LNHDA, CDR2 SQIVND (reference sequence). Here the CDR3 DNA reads TGTGCCAGTAGCCGATTGAGCCGATTGGAGGAAAAACTGTTTTTT. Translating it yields CASSRLSRLEEKLFF.

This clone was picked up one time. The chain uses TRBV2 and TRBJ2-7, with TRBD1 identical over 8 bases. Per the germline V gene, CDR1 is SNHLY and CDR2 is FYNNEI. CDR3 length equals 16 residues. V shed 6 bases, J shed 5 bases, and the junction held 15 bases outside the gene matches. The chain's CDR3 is CASSWSGQGATHEQYF. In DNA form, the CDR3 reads TGTGCCAGCAGCTGGTCCGGGCAGGGGGCAACACACGAGCAGTACTTC.

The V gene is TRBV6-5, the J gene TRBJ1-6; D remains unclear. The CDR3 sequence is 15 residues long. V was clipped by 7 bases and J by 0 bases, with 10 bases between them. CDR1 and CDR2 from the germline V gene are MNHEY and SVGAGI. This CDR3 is CASTAVSSYNSPLHF. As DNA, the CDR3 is TGTGCCAGCACGGCGGTCAGCTCCTATAATTCACCCCTCCACTTT.

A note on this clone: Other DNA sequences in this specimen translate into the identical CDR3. CDR3 DNA: TGTGCCAGCAGTACCAGGGGCACTGAAGCTTTCTTT. Translating gives CASSTRGTEAFF. The chain has TRBV12-3 or TRBV12-4 and TRBJ1-1; D might be TRBD1 (6 bases). CDR3 length equals 12 residues. The V end was cut by 5 bases, the J end by 4 bases, with 8 bases between.